The 6 T cell receptor beta chains presented below share a single source sample, sequenced in a study of OX40 agonist ivuxolimab in advanced cancers. Libraries were made using the immunoSEQ multiplex PCR assay. TCRdb obtained this table from immuneACCESS and retained in-frame rearrangements with V and J assigned. These tables miss some clones; where compared with another copy, unresolved V genes account for less than half of the shortfall, and the remainder is unexplained. The sample yields approximately 91,000 clones; 65% to 90% were counted once. Of the sample, roughly 2% falls within the top ten clones. This sample comprised CD4+ or CD8+ T cells sorted from blood, obtained in a trial of the OX40 agonist ivuxolimab. The receptors stem from an adult with an advanced solid tumor such as melanoma, head and neck, liver or kidney cancer.

In DNA form, the CDR3 reads TGTGCCAGCAATCCGAGCGGGGGGCAAATCAATGAGCAGTTCTTC. Encoded protein: CASNPSGGQINEQFF. V gene TRBV6-1 combines with J gene TRBJ2-1; 9 bases line up with TRBD2. The ends lost 7 bases at V and 6 bases at J; junction bases unmatched: 10. CDR3 length: 15 amino acids. Germline loops: CDR1 MNHNS, CDR2 SASEGT.

This clone was observed once. This chain uses TRBV28 with TRBJ2-1; perhaps TRBD2 as D (5 bases). Germline V gene lookup returns CDR1 MDHEN and CDR2 SYDVKM. The ends were cut back, 7 bases at V and 4 bases at J, with 11 bases in the middle. The CDR3 is 13 amino acids. CDR3 sequence (DNA): TGTGCCAGCACCCGATGGGAGTACAATGAGCAGTTCTTC. It yields the protein CASTRWEYNEQFF.

This chain joins TRBV4-1 and TRBJ2-3, with 8 bases aligning to TRBD2. The germline V gene has CDR1 MGHRA and CDR2 YSYEKL. The V gene end was trimmed by 4 bases and the J gene end by 0 bases; junction bases not matched to a gene: 9. This CDR3 has 17 amino acids. Here the CDR3 DNA reads TGCGCCAGCAGCCTTAGCGGGACCTACCTAAGCACAGATACGCAGTATTTT. Translating gives CASSLSGTYLSTDTQYF.

CDR3 sequence (DNA): TGTGCCAGCAGCTTGGGGAGAGGACAGGGGGTCTTGGATACGCAGTATTTT. Its protein product is CASSLGRGQGVLDTQYF. V usage is TRBV7-8 and J usage is TRBJ2-3, with 10 bases lining up with TRBD1. The CDR3 contains 17 residues. Germline V gene sequence: CDR1 SGHVS, CDR2 FQNEAQ. The J segment lost 6 bases and the V segment lost 3 bases, leaving 12 bases of the junction unmatched.

Here the CDR3 DNA reads TGTGCCAGCAGCCAACCGACGAATGAGCAGTTCTTC. Its translation: CASSQPTNEQFF. This chain uses TRBV4-2 with TRBJ2-1; D unclear. V lost 2 bases, J lost 7 bases, and 6 bases lay in between. CDR3 length: 12 amino acids. Germline V gene data show CDR1 as LGHNA and CDR2 as YNFKEQ.

The rearrangement links TRBV30 to TRBJ1-2; a weak D match, TRBD1 (6 bases). V gave up 5 bases and J gave up 6 bases, with 19 bases separating them. The CDR3 is 14 amino acids. The germline gives CDR1 GTSNPN, CDR2 SVGIG (reference sequence). CDR3 sequence reads: CAWEPDRVRNGYTF. The DNA of the CDR3 is TGTGCCTGGGAGCCGGACAGAGTTAGGAATGGCTACACCTTC.